Detailed here is one T cell receptor (beta chain). These data belong to a study of blood T cell repertoires in COVID-19. The table came from immunoSEQ multiplex PCR; TCRdb's copy has only in-frame clones and leaves some out. The sample gives about 250,000 clones, 65% to 90% of which show up once; 4.5% to 5% is in the top ten. This CDR3 comprises 17 residues. CDR1 and CDR2 (germline): MNHNY, SVGAGI (reference sequence). The V gene lost 5 bases and the J gene lost 3 bases, with 21 bases spanning the gap. Sequenced input: peripheral blood. The origin of this receptor is a woman of 80 years or more with active or convalescent COVID-19. The chain links TRBV6-6 to TRBJ2-3; tentative D call: TRBD1 (5 bases). This CDR3 is CASSPPFRGAFTDTQYF. The CDR3, as DNA: TGTGCCAGCAGTCCCCCCTTTAGGGGCGCTTTTACAGATACGCAGTATTTT.